This note documents a single T cell receptor (beta chain) sequence. Its antigen remains unidentified. This sample is part of a study of T-cell memory formation after mild COVID-19. Study-wide background: TCR clusters showed largely donor specificity.

Study-wide results and limits: Pre-infection memory held some responding clones, suggesting pre-existing cross-reactive T cells responded.

This CDR3 comprises 13 residues. Trimming took 7 bases from V and 5 from J; bases not matched to a gene: 3. Sample barcodes and UMIs were carried by the TCR alpha and TCR beta cDNA libraries that 5'RACE generated with constant-segment primers. Using its own MiXCR run on the 5' RACE reads, TCRdb lists one record per CDR3 protein. The sample lists roughly 400,000 distinct CDR3 sequences, approximately 19% occurring once. The origin of this receptor is a young man who had mild COVID-19 (a few samples of this study predate the infection). Cell type and time point are not known. The V gene is TRBV12-3 or TRBV12-4, the J gene TRBJ2-2; TRBD1 matches at 8 bases. Sequenced sample: PBMCs or a T cell subset sorted from them (not recorded which). As DNA, the CDR3 is TGTGCCAGCACCGGACAGGGTACCGGGGAGCTGTTTTTT. Its translation is CASTGQGTGELFF.